The 14 T cell receptor beta chains reported below all come from one sample, sequenced in a study of blood T cells in healthy people across ages. Together with a sample-barcoded 5' primer, a J-beta primer mix was included in a second PCR lasting about 6 to 12 cycles. TCRdb processed the 5' RACE reads anew with MiXCR; each CDR3 protein has one entry. Altogether around 600,000 distinct CDR3 sequences are present, around half being singletons, with the ten largest covering around 23%. Sequenced: blood. Every receptor here comes from a man older than 75 in good health.

About this clonotype itself: The CDR3 carries no conserved terminal phenylalanine or tryptophan, so it likely arises from a read error. This chain uses TRBV29-1 with TRBJ2-3; TRBD1 is a possible D gene (6 bases). The CDR3 covers 14 residues. The V and J ends lost 7 bases and 2 bases respectively, with 16 bases between them. CDR1 is SQVTM and CDR2 is ANQGSEA in the germline V gene. CDR3 nucleotides: TGCAGCGCGCCGGGACATACCATCACAGATACGCAGTATCTT. Encoded protein: CSAPGHTITDTQYL.

The chain links TRBV4-1 to TRBJ1-5; perhaps TRBD1 as D (6 bases). V was clipped by 3 bases and J by 7 bases, with 13 bases between them. The germline gives CDR1 MGHRA, CDR2 YSYEKL. The CDR3 spans 14 residues. CDR3 sequence reads: CASSQAITGQPQHF. DNA of the CDR3: TGCGCCAGCAGCCAGGCTATAACAGGGCAGCCCCAGCATTTT.

CDR3 region: CASSPLTGGENIQYF. In DNA, the CDR3 is TGTGCCAGCTCACCACTTACAGGGGGCGAAAACATTCAGTACTTC. This sequence joins TRBV18 and TRBJ2-4; 9 nucleotides align to TRBD1. V lost 1 base and J lost 5; bases outside the gene matches: 3. Germline V gene sequence: CDR1 KGHSH, CDR2 LQKENI. The CDR3 covers 15 residues.

The sample holds many counts of this clonotype. The chain has TRBV20-1 and TRBJ2-5; D is perhaps TRBD1 (5 bases). In germline, CDR1 is DFQATT, CDR2 SNEGSKA (reference sequence). V was clipped by 0 bases and J by 1 base, with 12 bases between them. The CDR3 runs to 15 residues. CDR3 residues: CSARDAGHIQETQYF. CDR3 DNA sequence: TGCAGTGCTAGAGACGCAGGGCACATCCAAGAGACCCAGTACTTC.

For this clonotype: A read error is possible here, since a much larger clone lies one base away. The V call is TRBV6-5, the J call TRBJ2-1; D remains ambiguous. This CDR3 has 11 amino acids. V lost 5 bases and J 8 bases, leaving 7 bases between the germline ends. Germline values: CDR1 MNHEY, CDR2 SVGAGI. CDR3 nucleotides: TGTGCCAGCAGTACCACTTATGAGCAGTTCTTC. Amino acid sequence: CASSTTYEQFF.

The gene calls are TRBV20-1 and TRBJ1-1; a weak D match, TRBD1 (5 bases). CDR1 is DFQATT and CDR2 is SNEGSKA in the germline V gene (reference sequence). Trimming pared 6 bases from V and 0 bases from J, leaving 17 bases between. The CDR3 length is 15 residues. The CDR3 nucleotides are TGCAGTGCCCCTTGGGGGAATTTGTTGAACACTGAAGCTTTCTTT. As protein: CSAPWGNLLNTEAFF.

The chain recombines TRBV2 with TRBJ2-1, with no clear D. This CDR3 comprises 14 residues. V was pared by 5 bases and J by 7 bases, with 15 bases between. Germline loops: CDR1 SNHLY, CDR2 FYNNEI. The CDR3 bases are TGTGCCAGCAGTCTAACAACGCCGCCAAATGAGCAGTTCTTC. Translation: CASSLTTPPNEQFF.

The chain combines TRBV25-1 with TRBJ2-7; D ambiguous. The J call may be incorrect, as the DNA end agrees better with TRBJ2-4. The germline V gene has CDR1 MGHDK and CDR2 SYGVNS. This CDR3 has 13 amino acids. The CDR3 reads CASREEVYGIQYF. CDR3 nucleotides: TGTGCCAGCAGGGAAGAGGTTTACGGCATTCAGTACTTC.

This clonotype was seen a few times. This chain links TRBV6-5 with TRBJ2-7, with TRBD2 as a possible D gene (5 bases). The V end lost 5 bases, the J end lost 2 bases, and 13 bases lay between the germline ends. Germline CDR1 and CDR2: MNHEY and SVGAGI. The CDR3 has 14 residues. The CDR3 protein is CASSPPGKTYEQYF. The CDR3 DNA sequence: TGTGCCAGCAGTCCGCCCGGGAAAACCTACGAGCAGTACTTC.

The gene calls are TRBV6-5 and TRBJ2-1; TRBD1 matches at 10 bases. The J call may be wrong; the DNA end is better matched by TRBJ2-7. Germline loops: CDR1 MNHEY, CDR2 SVGAGI. The CDR3 has 15 amino acids. The DNA for the CDR3 is TGTGCCAGCAGGCCCGGGACAGGGGTCAACAATGAGCAGTACTTC. Amino acid sequence: CASRPGTGVNNEQYF.

In the case of this clonotype: At one boundary the junction diverges from the germline segment, which might be a read error. CDR3 sequence reads: CAGSSVVHWETQYF. The DNA of the CDR3 is TGCGCCGGCAGCTCAGTAGTCCATTGGGAGACCCAGTACTTC. The V and J genes are TRBV5-1 and TRBJ2-5, with D unclear. The CDR3 is 14 residues long. CDR1 is SGHRS and CDR2 is YFSETQ in the germline V gene.

This clonotype turned up a few times. The rearrangement joins TRBV12-3 or TRBV12-4 to TRBJ1-2, with D perhaps TRBD1 (6 bases). The CDR3 spans 14 residues. Trimming shortened V by 7 bases and J by 0 bases, and 12 bases separated the two germline ends. CDR3 protein: CASTRGRANYGYTF. CDR3 coding DNA: TGTGCCAGCACCAGGGGTCGAGCTAACTATGGCTACACCTTC.

The gene calls are TRBV7-2 and TRBJ2-1; D gene ambiguous. The V gene lost 2 bases and the J gene lost 0 bases, with 8 bases spanning the gap. The CDR3 has 15 residues. CDR1 SGHTA and CDR2 FQGNSA come from the germline V gene. The CDR3: CASSLIGLSYNEQFF. The CDR3 DNA follows: TGTGCCAGCAGCTTAATAGGCCTCTCCTACAATGAGCAGTTCTTC.

The chain links TRBV6-6 to TRBJ1-1; 7 nucleotides line up with TRBD1. Trimming took 4 bases from V and 2 from J; bases not matched to a gene: 7. This CDR3 is built from 15 residues. From germline, CDR1 is MNHNY and CDR2 SVGAGI (reference sequence). The CDR3, as DNA: TGTGCCAGCAGTTGGGCAGGGGGGTACAACACTGAAGCTTTCTTT. Protein: CASSWAGGYNTEAFF.